A selection of T cell receptor beta chains follows, all from one sample in a study of shared clonotypes between healthy human individuals. Method: immunoSEQ multiplex PCR; TCRdb's copy keeps in-frame clones and lacks some. The sample records roughly 400,000 clones, 96% being singletons. Sequencing was carried out using memory CD8+ T cells sorted from blood. Receptor source: a man aged 25-45 years in good health. CDR3s include the opening cysteine and the closing phenylalanine or tryptophan. D genes are given only for firm matches. Size values are once, few and many counts, or a class for expanded clones, and some rows have none.

v_call	d_call	j_call	clone_size	cdr3_nt	cdr3_aa
TRBV6-1	TRBD1	TRBJ1-5	-	TGTGCCAGCAGTGAACGACAGGGGAATCAGCCCCAGCATTTT	CASSERQGNQPQHF
TRBV4-2	TRBD1	TRBJ2-7	-	TGTGCCAGCAGCCAAGAGGGCGGACAGGGTTCGCGGGAGCAGTACTTC	CASSQEGGQGSREQYF
TRBV7-9	TRBD1	TRBJ2-7	-	TGTGCCAGCAGCCAGGACAGGCCTATCCCCGGCGAGCAGTACTTC	CASSQDRPIPGEQYF
TRBV5-3	-	TRBJ2-3	-	TGTGCCAGAAGCTTGGCCGAGGCGGAGGTTACTTGGAGCACAGATACGCAGTATTTT	CARSLAEAEVTWSTDTQYF
TRBV4-1	TRBD2	TRBJ2-2	-	TGCGCCAGCAGCCACCCGGGACTAGCGCTCAACAGGGACGGGGAGCTGTTTTTT	CASSHPGLALNRDGELFF
TRBV5-1	-	TRBJ2-7	-	TGCGCCAGCAGCTTGGAATTCCCCTACGAGCAGTACTTC	CASSLEFPYEQYF
TRBV7-6	TRBD2	TRBJ2-7	-	TGTGCCAGCAGCTTAGGGTCGCGGACTAGCGCCTACGAGCAGTACTTC	CASSLGSRTSAYEQYF
TRBV14	TRBD1	TRBJ1-6	-	TGTGCCAGCAGCGTCTGGACAGGGGATAATTCACCCCTCCACTTT	CASSVWTGDNSPLHF
TRBV25-1	-	TRBJ1-2	-	TGTGCCGGGGGAGAGGGGCTTGGTGGCTACACCTTC	CAGGEGLGGYTF
TRBV4-1	-	TRBJ1-1	-	TGCGCCAGCAGCCAATCCCCCTGGAACACTGAAGCTTTCTTT	CASSQSPWNTEAFF
TRBV29-1	-	TRBJ2-7	-	TGCAGCGTTGAATCTCCGGGGGTATCCGAGCAGTACTTC	CSVESPGVSEQYF
TRBV25-1	-	TRBJ2-1	-	TGTGCCAGTGGGTTGGGCAATGAGCAGTTCTTC	CASGLGNEQFF
TRBV9	-	TRBJ1-4	-	TGTGCCAGCAGCGTAGGGGGCGCGGGGGCTAATGAAAAACTGTTTTTT	CASSVGGAGANEKLFF
TRBV27	-	TRBJ1-1	once	TGTGCCAGCAGTCCGACCGGGGGGCGAGAAGCTTTCTTT	CASSPTGGREAFF
TRBV5-1	-	TRBJ2-5	-	TGCGCCAGCAGCTTGGGGACCGGTGGGATCGGGCAGGAGACCCAGTACTTC	CASSLGTGGIGQETQYF
TRBV30	-	TRBJ2-1	-	TGTGCCTGGAGTGCCACCCGAGGAAGAGGGTCCTACAATGAGCAGTTCTTC	CAWSATRGRGSYNEQFF
TRBV5-4	TRBD2	TRBJ2-3	once	TGTGCCAGCAGCTTGGGTGTAGCGGGAGTCACAGATACGCAGTATTTT	CASSLGVAGVTDTQYF
TRBV27	-	TRBJ2-3	-	TGTGCCAGCAGTTTCCGGGCCACAGATACGCAGTATTTT	CASSFRATDTQYF
TRBV6-1	TRBD2	TRBJ2-1	-	TGTGCCAGCAGTGAGCGCGGACTAGCGGGAGGGGATGAGCAGTTCTTC	CASSERGLAGGDEQFF
TRBV7-9	-	TRBJ2-2	-	TGTGCCAGCACCGCACGGGGATCTCGCGGATCCGGGGAGCTGTTTTTT	CASTARGSRGSGELFF
TRBV7-6	-	TRBJ1-1	-	TGTGCCAGCAGCTTCGGACTCAACACTGAAGCTTTCTTT	CASSFGLNTEAFF
TRBV11-2	TRBD1	TRBJ1-2	-	TGTGCCAGCAGCTTAGTCCCGGGACAGGGTGACTATGGCTACACCTTC	CASSLVPGQGDYGYTF
TRBV28	-	TRBJ1-1	few	TGTGCCAGCAGTTGGTCCAGCCCCACTGAAGCTTTCTTT	CASSWSSPTEAFF
TRBV28	-	TRBJ1-1	-	TGTGCCAGCAGTAGGAGGATGAACACTGAAGCTTTCTTT	CASSRRMNTEAFF
TRBV29-1	-	TRBJ2-7	-	TGCAGCGTTGTTGGGGGCTACGAGCAGTACTTC	CSVVGGYEQYF
TRBV28	-	TRBJ2-3	once	TGTGCCAGCAGTACTGCGGGGACCCGATCGGATACGCAGTATTTT	CASSTAGTRSDTQYF
TRBV4-1	-	TRBJ2-5	-	TGCGCCAGCAGCCAAGTGGACCGGGAAGAGACCCAGTACTTC	CASSQVDREETQYF
TRBV5-6	TRBD2	TRBJ2-5	once	TGTGCCAGCAGCTTAGCGGGAGGTTGGGAGACCCAGTACTTC	CASSLAGGWETQYF
TRBV7-3	-	TRBJ2-1	-	TGTGCCAGCAGCCCCAGGGGACGCAGAAACAATGAGCAGTTCTTC	CASSPRGRRNNEQFF
TRBV10-2	TRBD2	TRBJ2-1	-	TGCGCCAGCAGTGAGTCTAGCGGGAGACGGTACAATGAGCAGTTCTTC	CASSESSGRRYNEQFF
TRBV7-6	TRBD2	TRBJ2-7	-	TGTGCCAGCAGCTTAGCGGCTAGCGGCCAACTAGGGACCTACGAGCAGTACTTC	CASSLAASGQLGTYEQYF
TRBV7-9	-	TRBJ1-1	-	TGTGCCAGCACCCTCCGGGGCACTGAAGCTTTCTTT	CASTLRGTEAFF
TRBV19	-	TRBJ2-1	-	TGTGCCAGTAGTCCCAACAGGGATAAGCAGTTCTTC	CASSPNRDKQFF
TRBV7-2	-	TRBJ2-2	-	TGTGCCAGCAGCACCCAAATAACCGGGGAGCTGTTTTTT	CASSTQITGELFF
TRBV2	TRBD2	TRBJ2-5	-	TGTGCCAGCAGCCGACTAGCGGGAGAGACCCAGTACTTC	CASSRLAGETQYF
TRBV10-3	-	TRBJ2-7	-	TGTGCCATCAGTGAGTCGTCGGGACTCCACTACGAGCAGTACTTC	CAISESSGLHYEQYF
TRBV4-1	-	TRBJ1-1	-	TGCGCCAGCAGCCAAGGATGGGGGGGCACTGAAGCTTTCTTT	CASSQGWGGTEAFF
TRBV28	-	TRBJ2-1	once	TGTGCCAGCAGACAGCCGCTGTGGAACAATGAGCAGTTCTTC	CASRQPLWNNEQFF
TRBV2	-	TRBJ2-7	-	TGTGCCAGCAGTGTAGCGCCGAGCTCCTACGAGCAGTACTTC	CASSVAPSSYEQYF
TRBV6-1	TRBD2	TRBJ2-7	-	TGTGCCAGCAGTGACCGGACTAGCGGGAACTACGAGCAGTACTTC	CASSDRTSGNYEQYF
TRBV2	-	TRBJ2-5	-	TGTGCCAGCAGTGCTGAGGAGACCCAGTACTTC	CASSAEETQYF
TRBV18	-	TRBJ2-1	few	TGTGCCAGCTCACCAATGGCCGTCGAGCAGTTCTTC	CASSPMAVEQFF
TRBV5-6	-	TRBJ1-5	-	TGTGCCAGCAGCTCGGAGGATAGCAATCAGCCCCAGCATTTT	CASSSEDSNQPQHF
TRBV1	-	TRBJ2-7	once	TGCACCAGCAGCCAAGATGGTCGGCTAGCGGGATGGGGCAGGTGGGCCTACGAGCAGTACTTC	CTSSQDGRLAGWGRWAYEQYF
TRBV28	TRBD2	TRBJ2-1	-	TGTGCCAGCAGCCAAAGCGGGAGTGGATACAATGAGCAGTTCTTC	CASSQSGSGYNEQFF
TRBV2	-	TRBJ2-2	-	TGTGCCAGCAGGGGGCTACGAGCGAACACCGGGGAGCTGTTTTTT	CASRGLRANTGELFF
TRBV28	-	TRBJ1-1	-	TGTGCCAGCAGTTTCAGGGGACTGAACACTGAAGCTTTCTTT	CASSFRGLNTEAFF
TRBV4-2	TRBD2	TRBJ2-4	-	TGTGCCAGCAGCCAAGATACTAGCGGGGGGGGCATTCAGTACTTC	CASSQDTSGGGIQYF
TRBV4-2	-	TRBJ2-3	-	TGTGCCAGCAGCGGACGCCGGGACAAGATACACACAGATACGCAGTATTTT	CASSGRRDKIHTDTQYF
TRBV5-6	-	TRBJ1-2	-	TGTGCCAGCAGCGACTTAAACTATGGCTACACCTTC	CASSDLNYGYTF
TRBV5-6	TRBD2	TRBJ2-5	-	TGTGCCAGCAGCTTTAGGCCTAGCGGGAGGCGGGAGACCCAGTACTTC	CASSFRPSGRRETQYF
TRBV9	TRBD1	TRBJ2-7	-	TGTGCCAGCAGCGTAGGCTTGCAACCGGGACAGGGGAACGAGCAGTACTTC	CASSVGLQPGQGNEQYF
TRBV6-5	-	TRBJ2-7	-	TGTGCCAGCAGTTACTCGGACAGACTGGGGTACGAGCAGTACTTC	CASSYSDRLGYEQYF